This T cell receptor beta chain is from a study of blood T cell repertoires in COVID-19 (dated by TCRdb to the early 2020s). About the study as a whole: Collaborator samples came from the United States, Italy and Spain and covered acute and convalescent phases of COVID-19. HLA class I and class II types, where available, came from metadata supplied by the sample provider rather than from assay-based typing. Nearly every sample came with metadata listing a de-identified subject ID, COVID-19 status, age in years and sex. The repertoires were released in a freely available public database meant as a resource for research on the immune response to SARS-CoV-2. The samples were drawn from two sources: the first 160 participants of the ongoing ImmuneRACE study, and 950 to 1,500 subjects contributed by 6 global collaborators. The prospective study material was composed of cDNA or gDNA derived from T cells, B-cell-depleted T cells, or PBMCs. Subjects who had been exposed to COVID-19, were actively infected with it, or had recovered from it provided the deeply sampled blood TCRbeta repertoires that made up the dataset. What the work shows at the level of the full study, not this receptor alone: The amount of clinical and demographic metadata varied by source and participant and was provided uncurated.

The collaborating institutions used their own protocols to collect whole blood in K2EDTA tubes. For TCRbeta analysis, collaborators shipped samples as frozen whole blood, isolated PBMCs, or DNA extracted from either of those sample types. From the cysteine up to the phenylalanine, the CDR3 has a length of 15 residues. The kept DNA is CDR3 alone, 45 bases in frame from the first base. Taken from the germline V gene, the CDR1 and CDR2 loops are KGHSH and LQKENI. V lost 0 bases and J lost 10 bases, and the count of bases not matched to a germline gene is 9. About this clone: Its antigen is still unknown. The record has no base qualities; no much larger clone is one base away.

TCRbeta CDR3 regions were amplified from genomic DNA using the immunoSEQ Assay, a bias-controlled multiplex PCR. From the authors' description of their analysis: Within the assay, amplification of reference gene primers was used to estimate how many nucleated cells each sample contained. To quantify the absolute abundance of each unique TCRbeta CDR3 rearrangement, sequence reads were collapsed and filtered. For each sample, productive Simpson clonality was calculated by taking the square root of Simpson's diversity index across productive rearrangements. What TCRdb holds here is the immuneACCESS table cut down to in-frame rearrangements. Part of the clones is not present; checked against another copy, under half of the missing clones reflect an unresolved V gene, and the others are unexplained. Clone size and V and J calls were adopted from that table, with D and trimming inferred from the DNA. Counted in this sample were about 160,000 clones; over 70% of them appeared once. The ten top clones hold roughly 9.1% of the sample.

The chain employs TRBV18 and TRBJ1-3; TRBD1 lines up with 7 middle nucleotides. The source of this sequence is a woman older than 75 with active or convalescent COVID-19. The material sequenced was peripheral blood. The DNA is TGTGCCAGCTCACCACCGGCGGACTACAGGGGTACCATATATTTT. It codes for CASSPPADYRGTIYF.